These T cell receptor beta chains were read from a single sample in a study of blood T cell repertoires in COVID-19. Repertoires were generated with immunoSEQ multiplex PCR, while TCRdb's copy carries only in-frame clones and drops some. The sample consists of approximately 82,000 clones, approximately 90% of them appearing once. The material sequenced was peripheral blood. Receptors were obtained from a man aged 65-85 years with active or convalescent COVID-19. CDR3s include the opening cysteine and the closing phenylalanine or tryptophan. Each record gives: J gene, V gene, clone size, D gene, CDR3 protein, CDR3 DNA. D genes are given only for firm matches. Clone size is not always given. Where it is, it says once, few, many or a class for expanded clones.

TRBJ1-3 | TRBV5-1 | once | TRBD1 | CASSVSLGQGAGNTIYF | TGCGCCAGCAGCGTTTCCCTGGGACAGGGGGCTGGAAACACCATATATTTT
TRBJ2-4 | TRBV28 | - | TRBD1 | CASSSGQGRKNIQYF | TGTGCCAGCAGTTCCGGACAGGGGCGAAAAAACATTCAGTACTTC
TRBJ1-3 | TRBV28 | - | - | CASSFGVEWSGNTIYF | TGTGCCAGCAGTTTTGGAGTAGAGTGGTCCGGAAACACCATATATTTT
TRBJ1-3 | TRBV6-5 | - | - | CASRDGQGNTIYF | TGTGCCAGCCGCGACGGACAAGGAAACACCATATATTTT
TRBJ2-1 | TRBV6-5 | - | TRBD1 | CASSLGQGAEQFF | TGTGCCAGCAGCCTTGGACAGGGGGCCGAGCAGTTCTTC
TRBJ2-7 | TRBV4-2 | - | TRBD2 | CASSHLAANYEQYF | TGTGCCAGCAGCCATCTAGCGGCCAACTACGAGCAGTACTTC
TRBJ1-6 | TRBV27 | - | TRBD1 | CARRQGSSYNSPLHF | TGTGCCAGAAGACAGGGGAGCTCCTATAATTCACCCCTCCACTTT
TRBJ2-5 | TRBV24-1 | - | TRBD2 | CATSDLAGFRETQYF | TGTGCCACCAGTGACTTAGCGGGATTCCGAGAGACCCAGTACTTC
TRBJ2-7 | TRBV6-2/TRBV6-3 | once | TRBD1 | CASSPDLAPGGPYEQYF | TGTGCCAGCAGTCCCGACCTGGCGCCAGGGGGTCCCTACGAGCAGTACTTC
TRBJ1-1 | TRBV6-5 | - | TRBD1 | CASKTGDPNTEAFF | TGTGCCAGCAAGACAGGGGACCCGAACACTGAAGCTTTCTTT